This T cell receptor (beta chain) appears in the sequencing data of a study of cytomegalovirus exposure and HLA in healthy donors. Broader study findings: Follow-up analysis found HLA locus-dependent TCR association rates, highest for DRB1 and lowest for HLA-C. Indistinguishability led to the exclusion of some V segments, TRBV6-2 and TRBV6-3 included. Common viral pathogens seemed, in a later analysis, to connect with several of the most significant clusters.

The CDR3 has 14 amino acids. V gave up 1 base and J gave up 4 bases; unmatched junction bases: 1. Germline V gives CDR1 MNHNS, CDR2 SASEGT. A few counts support this clone. No antigen is known for it. The PCR contained 60 Vbeta and 13 Jbeta primers. Generated by immunoSEQ multiplex PCR, the TCRdb table keeps only in-frame clones and is missing some. This table has 65,000 to 70,000 clones, just under 70% appearing once. Sequencing used PBMCs. V usage is TRBV6-1 and J usage is TRBJ2-3; TRBD1 matches at 8 bases. The sequence came from a woman aged 30 to 39 in good health and CMV-seronegative. The CDR3 DNA reads as TGTGCCAGCAGTGAAGGGACAGGGTCAGATACGCAGTATTTT. It encodes CASSEGTGSDTQYF.